This is a list of T cell receptor beta chains from one sample in a study of blood T cell repertoires in COVID-19. Profiling relied on immunoSEQ multiplex PCR, and the TCRdb table lists in-frame clones only, not all of them. Here the sample spans about 120,000 clones, less than 90% being singletons. Input material: peripheral blood. The source is an elderly man with acute or convalescent COVID-19. Both conserved end residues are part of each CDR3. D genes are given only for firm matches. The size entry is marked missing in some rows and otherwise reads once, few, many or a size class.

v_gene: TRBV20-1
d_gene: -
j_gene: TRBJ1-2
abundance: once
len: 15
CDR3aa: CSASLGGLRNYGYTF
CDR3nt: TGCAGTGCTAGTCTTGGGGGCCTGCGGAACTATGGCTACACCTTC

v_gene: TRBV7-2
d_gene: -
j_gene: TRBJ2-7
abundance: -
len: 14
CDR3aa: CASSLGQGNYEQYF
CDR3nt: TGTGCCAGCAGCTTAGGCCAGGGGAACTACGAGCAGTACTTC

v_gene: TRBV28
d_gene: TRBD1
j_gene: TRBJ1-2
abundance: -
len: 14
CDR3aa: CASSTQTGYYGYTF
CDR3nt: TGTGCCAGCAGTACCCAGACAGGGTACTACGGCTACACCTTC

v_gene: TRBV11-2
d_gene: TRBD2
j_gene: TRBJ2-6
abundance: -
len: 17
CDR3aa: CASSPLPGGLGANVLTF
CDR3nt: TGTGCCAGCAGCCCATTACCGGGGGGGCTTGGGGCCAACGTCCTGACTTTC

v_gene: TRBV3-1/TRBV3-2
d_gene: -
j_gene: TRBJ2-7
abundance: -
len: 14
CDR3aa: CASSQRGQPYEQYF
CDR3nt: TGTGCCAGCAGCCAAAGAGGACAGCCCTACGAGCAGTACTTC

v_gene: TRBV10-2
d_gene: TRBD2
j_gene: TRBJ2-5
abundance: few
len: 16
CDR3aa: CASSGTTSGGTETQYF
CDR3nt: TGCGCCAGCAGTGGGACGACTAGCGGGGGGACGGAGACCCAGTACTTC

v_gene: TRBV6-1
d_gene: TRBD2
j_gene: TRBJ2-7
abundance: -
len: 14
CDR3aa: CASSEAGDGYEQYF
CDR3nt: TGTGCCAGCAGTGAGGCGGGGGACGGGTACGAGCAGTACTTC

v_gene: TRBV5-1
d_gene: TRBD1
j_gene: TRBJ2-7
abundance: once
len: 16
CDR3aa: CASRPSGTGNSYEQYF
CDR3nt: TGCGCCAGCAGACCTTCCGGGACAGGAAACTCCTACGAGCAGTACTTC

v_gene: TRBV6-5
d_gene: TRBD1
j_gene: TRBJ2-7
abundance: -
len: 14
CDR3aa: CASSVQGPSYEQYF
CDR3nt: TGTGCCAGCTCAGTACAGGGGCCCTCCTACGAGCAGTACTTC

v_gene: TRBV10-1
d_gene: TRBD1
j_gene: TRBJ1-1
abundance: -
len: 13
CDR3aa: CASSETGGTEAFF
CDR3nt: TGCGCCAGCAGTGAAACAGGGGGCACTGAAGCTTTCTTT

v_gene: TRBV7-9
d_gene: TRBD1
j_gene: TRBJ1-1
abundance: -
len: 13
CDR3aa: CASSSYGTVEAFF
CDR3nt: TGTGCCAGCAGCTCCTACGGGACAGTCGAAGCTTTCTTT

v_gene: TRBV5-1
d_gene: -
j_gene: TRBJ2-7
abundance: few
len: 15
CDR3aa: CASSLGSTSSYEQYF
CDR3nt: TGCGCCAGCAGCTTGGGTTCTACTAGCTCCTACGAGCAGTACTTC

v_gene: TRBV21-1
d_gene: -
j_gene: TRBJ1-4
abundance: -
len: 13
CDR3aa: CASDRDSCEKLFF
CDR3nt: TGTGCCAGCGACAGGGATTCGTGTGAAAAACTGTTTTTT

v_gene: TRBV2
d_gene: TRBD2
j_gene: TRBJ2-3
abundance: -
len: 15
CDR3aa: CASRRLAGLADTQYF
CDR3nt: TGTGCCAGCAGGAGACTAGCGGGGTTGGCAGATACGCAGTATTTT

v_gene: TRBV28
d_gene: TRBD2
j_gene: TRBJ2-1
abundance: -
len: 15
CDR3aa: CASSLLTSGRVEQFF
CDR3nt: TGTGCCAGCAGTTTATTAACTAGCGGGAGGGTTGAGCAGTTCTTC

v_gene: TRBV30
d_gene: TRBD1
j_gene: TRBJ1-6
abundance: -
len: 13
CDR3aa: CAGLRDSYSPLHF
CDR3nt: TGTGCCGGTCTTAGGGACAGCTATTCACCCCTCCACTTT

v_gene: TRBV5-1
d_gene: -
j_gene: TRBJ1-1
abundance: -
len: 14
CDR3aa: CASSRDISNTEAFF
CDR3nt: TGCGCCAGCAGCCGGGACATATCGAACACTGAAGCTTTCTTT

v_gene: TRBV19
d_gene: -
j_gene: TRBJ1-2
abundance: -
len: 13
CDR3aa: CASKGGDITGYTF
CDR3nt: TGTGCCAGTAAGGGAGGGGACATCACCGGCTACACCTTC

v_gene: TRBV10-1
d_gene: TRBD1
j_gene: TRBJ2-2
abundance: -
len: 18
CDR3aa: CASSPNRDRGQGTGELFF
CDR3nt: TGCGCCAGCAGTCCTAACCGGGACAGGGGTCAGGGCACCGGGGAGCTGTTTTTT

v_gene: TRBV30
d_gene: TRBD2
j_gene: TRBJ2-7
abundance: -
len: 13
CDR3aa: CAWSRLAAYEQYF
CDR3nt: TGTGCCTGGAGTAGACTAGCGGCCTACGAGCAGTACTTC

v_gene: TRBV9
d_gene: -
j_gene: TRBJ1-4
abundance: -
len: 13
CDR3aa: CASSVGQDGKLFF
CDR3nt: TGTGCCAGCAGCGTAGGACAGGACGGGAAACTGTTTTTT